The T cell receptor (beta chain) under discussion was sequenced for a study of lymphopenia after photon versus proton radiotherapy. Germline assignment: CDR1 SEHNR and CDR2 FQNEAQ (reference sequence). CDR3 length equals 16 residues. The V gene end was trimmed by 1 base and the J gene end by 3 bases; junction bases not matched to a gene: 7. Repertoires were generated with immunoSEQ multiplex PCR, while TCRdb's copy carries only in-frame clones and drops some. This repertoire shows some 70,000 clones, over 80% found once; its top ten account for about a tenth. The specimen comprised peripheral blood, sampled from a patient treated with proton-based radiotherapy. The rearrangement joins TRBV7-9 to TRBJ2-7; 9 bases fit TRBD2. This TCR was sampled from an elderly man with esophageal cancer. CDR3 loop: CASSLEISGGRYEQYF. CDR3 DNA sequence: TGTGCCAGCAGCTTAGAAATTAGCGGGGGACGCTACGAGCAGTACTTC.